This T cell receptor (beta chain) was profiled in a study of PD-1 and CTLA-4 blockade in melanoma (dated by TCRdb to 2020 to 2022). About the investigation overall: The study compared how PD-1 blockade and CTLA-4 blockade affected the melanoma-reactive CD8 T cell response in patients with melanoma.

The library was built by means of the immunoSEQ multiplex PCR assay. The immuneACCESS repertoire file appears here via TCRdb, limited to in-frame rearrangements. These files lack a portion of the clones; in checked studies, under half of the deficit traces to unresolved V genes, and the cause of the others is not known. The sample contains roughly 30,000 clones, 80% to 95% of them found a single time. The ten largest clonotypes hold approximately 8.6% of the sample. The germline V gene (reference sequence) supplies CDR1 LNHDA and CDR2 SQIVND. After removal of 5 bases from V and 8 bases from J, the junction retains 12 bases not matched to a gene. From cysteine to phenylalanine, the CDR3 is 15 amino acids long. The entry retains the CDR3 DNA only, 45 bases that are in frame from base 1. Worth noting for this clone: This clone's antigen is unknown. Base qualities are not recorded, but no much larger clone differs from it by a single base.

Here the chain combines TRBV19 and TRBJ2-3; TRBD1 lines up with 8 middle nucleotides. Sample: CD8+ T cells from peripheral blood, taken from a patient given anti-PD-1 treatment. The receptor's source is a human donor with melanoma. The CDR3 protein: CASSPGTGAGGTQYF. The DNA is as follows: TGTGCCAGTAGTCCCGGGACAGGTGCTGGAGGTACGCAGTATTTT.